This TCR beta chain was captured in a study of blood T cell repertoires in COVID-19. Across the whole study: Researchers got acute and convalescent COVID-19 samples from the United States, Italy and Spain. T cells, B-cell-depleted T cells, or PBMCs supplied cDNA or gDNA.

This clone appeared once. Trimming took 3 bases from V and 8 from J; bases not matched to a gene: 8. CDR3 length: 15 residues. CDR1 LNHDA and CDR2 SQIVND come from the germline V gene (reference sequence). Original processing methods: By means of reference gene primer amplification, nucleated cell counts were estimated. Assay used: immunoSEQ multiplex PCR; TCRdb lists only in-frame clones, some missing. The V and J calls and clone size come from that table; D and trimming were worked out from the DNA. The table shows 100,000 or so clones, with 80% to 90% occurring only once. Sample: peripheral blood. The rearrangement joins TRBV19 to TRBJ1-4; TRBD1 matches at 8 bases. The sequence was collected from a woman between 65 and 79 years old with acute or convalescent COVID-19. CDR3 nucleotide sequence: TGTGCCAGTAGTATCCCCCGGACAGGGAACGAAAAACTGTTTTTT. This translates into CASSIPRTGNEKLFF.